The 23 T cell receptor beta chains below were found in one sample sequenced in a study of T cells after yellow fever vaccination. TCRdb independently ran MiXCR on the 5' RACE reads; one entry per CDR3 protein. Of about 320,000 distinct CDR3 sequences in the sample, roughly 4.3% were seen once. The source was PBMCs, collected 15 days after the yellow fever booster vaccination. Receptor source: a man younger than 35 who received the YFV17D yellow fever vaccine.

The V call is TRBV5-1, the J call TRBJ2-7, with D possibly TRBD1 on 5 matching bases. CDR1 SGHRS and CDR2 YFSETQ come from the germline V gene. The germline V and J ends were trimmed by 2 bases and 5 bases, with 23 bases remaining between them. The CDR3 contains 17 residues. The CDR3 sequence: CASSFFGSQELSDEQYF. The CDR3 DNA is TGCGCCAGCAGCTTCTTCGGGTCACAGGAGCTGTCGGACGAGCAGTACTTC. The variable domain in full, with the rest retrieved from reference TRBV5-1 and TRBJ2-7, is KAGVTQTPRYLIKTRGQQVTLSCSPISGHRSVSWYQQTPGQGLQFLFEYFSETQRNKGNFPGRFSGRQFSNSRSEMNVSTLELGDSALYLCASSFFGSQELSDEQYFGPGTRLTVT.

Only a few counts were recorded for this clonotype. The chain links TRBV5-1 to TRBJ2-3, with 10 bases fitting TRBD2. Germline CDR1 and CDR2: SGHRS and YFSETQ. The length of the CDR3 is 16 residues. Germline trimming cut 0 bases from V and 3 bases from J; bases unmatched to any gene: 4. The CDR3 region is CASSLERGLATDTQYF. Here the CDR3 DNA reads TGCGCCAGCAGCTTGGAGAGGGGACTAGCGACAGATACGCAGTATTTT.

This clonotype was seen a few times. This sequence joins TRBV4-3 and TRBJ2-3, with 12 bases aligning to TRBD2. Losses at the gene ends were 4 bases for V and 6 bases for J; bases not matched to a gene: 8. The CDR3 extends over 16 amino acids. From germline, CDR1 is LGHNA and CDR2 YSLEER. The CDR3: CASSRLAGGSVDTQYF. The CDR3 DNA reads as TGCGCCAGCAGCCGTCTAGCGGGGGGGAGTGTGGATACGCAGTATTTT.

This clonotype was seen repeatedly, ten times or more. The chain has TRBV2 and TRBJ1-1; no reliable D call. The germline V and J ends were trimmed by 10 bases and 1 base, with 10 bases remaining between them. The CDR3 length is 12 residues. Germline values: CDR1 SNHLY, CDR2 FYNNEI. The CDR3 is CATRQSNTEAFF. The DNA of the CDR3 is TGTGCCACCCGTCAGTCGAACACTGAAGCTTTCTTT.

Worth noting for this clonotype: A much larger clone differs from this one at a single base, so this may be a read error. The chain combines TRBV20-1 with TRBJ2-7; 7 nucleotides agree with TRBD1. The CDR3 contains 14 residues. Losses at the gene ends were 6 bases for V and 6 bases for J; bases not matched to a gene: 14. CDR1 DFQATT and CDR2 SNEGSKA come from the germline V gene (reference sequence). CDR3 in amino acids: CSAKLTGMGGEQYF. CDR3 DNA sequence: TGCAGTGCCAAGCTGACAGGGATGGGCGGCGAGCAGTACTTC.

The V and J genes are TRBV12-3 or TRBV12-4 and TRBJ2-7; unclear D gene. The CDR3 is 14 amino acids. Trimming pared 6 bases from V and 3 bases from J, leaving 15 bases between. CDR3 bases: TGTGCCAGCAGCCCCCCCGACCACAGCTACGAGCAGTACTTC. Amino acids: CASSPPDHSYEQYF.

This clonotype was recorded many times. CDR3 sequence reads: CASSQEPATYEQYV. DNA of the CDR3: TGCGCCAGCAGCCAAGAACCGGCAACCTACGAGCAGTACGTC. The gene calls are TRBV4-1 and TRBJ2-7; D is unresolved. This CDR3 is built from 14 residues. Germline lookup yields CDR1 MGHRA and CDR2 YSYEKL. The V end lost 0 bases, the J end lost 2 bases, and 8 bases lay between the germline ends.

Only a few counts were recorded for this clonotype. In DNA form, the CDR3 reads TGTGCCACCAGCCTATCGGTGGAGGGGAGGGATGAGCAGTTCTTC. Its translation is CATSLSVEGRDEQFF. The genes are TRBV15 and TRBJ2-1, with 7 positions matching TRBD2. The CDR3 covers 15 residues. The V segment lost 5 bases and the J segment 8 bases; nucleotides outside the gene matches: 12. Per germline, CDR1 LNHNV and CDR2 YYDKDF (reference sequence).

This clonotype was recorded many times. The chain uses TRBV2 and TRBJ2-5; D remains unclear. The CDR3 totals 12 residues. V gave up 4 bases and J gave up 2 bases, with 5 bases separating them. Per germline, CDR1 SNHLY and CDR2 FYNNEI. The CDR3 loop reads CASSVLQETQYF. The CDR3 DNA is TGTGCCAGCAGTGTTTTGCAAGAGACCCAGTACTTC.

This clonotype was seen many times. The J gene is TRBJ1-5, the V gene TRBV7-2; no definite D call. Trimming pared 4 bases from V and 6 bases from J, leaving 13 bases between. Germline-derived CDR1 and CDR2 are SGHTA and FQGNSA. The CDR3 sequence is 14 residues long. The CDR3 is CASSSDRGSQPQHF. The CDR3 coding sequence is TGTGCCAGCAGCTCCGACCGAGGGTCTCAGCCCCAGCATTTT. Using reference TRBV7-2 and TRBJ1-5 for the parts outside the CDR3, the full variable domain is GAGVSQSPSNKVTEKGKDVELRCDPISGHTALYWYRQSLGQGLEFLIYFQGNSAPDKSGLPSDRFSAERTGGSVSTLTIQRTQQEDSAVYLCASSSDRGSQPQHFGDGTRLSIL.

This chain links TRBV27 with TRBJ2-1; TRBD2 matches at 10 bases. The V and J ends lost 3 bases and 6 bases, in that order; junction bases with no gene match: 5. The CDR3 loop spans 15 amino acids. The V gene's germline CDR1 is MNHEY and CDR2 SMNVEV (reference sequence). The CDR3 protein is CASSFERGGFNEQFF. The CDR3 DNA reads TGTGCCAGCAGTTTCGAGCGGGGGGGCTTCAATGAGCAGTTCTTC.

This clonotype was recorded a few times. Written as DNA, the CDR3 is TGTGCCAGCTCACCACTGGGACAGCTCAATCAGCCCCAGCATTTT. This sequence encodes CASSPLGQLNQPQHF. V gene TRBV18 combines with J gene TRBJ1-5; 7 bases fit TRBD1. Germline loops: CDR1 KGHSH, CDR2 LQKENI. The CDR3 runs to 15 residues. After removal of 1 base from V and 3 bases from J, the junction contained 3 bases not matched to a gene.

This clonotype appeared many times. The V gene is TRBV7-9, the J gene TRBJ2-1, with 8 bases identical to TRBD1. CDR1 and CDR2 (germline): SEHNR, FQNEAQ (reference sequence). This CDR3 has 17 amino acids. V dropped 2 bases and J dropped 3; count of bases not matched to a gene: 9. The CDR3 coding sequence is TGTGCCAGCAGCTTACTCCGGACAGGGAAAATCTACAATGAGCAGTTCTTC. Its translation: CASSLLRTGKIYNEQFF.

The chain recombines TRBV6-2 or TRBV6-3 with TRBJ2-7; TRBD1 is a possible D gene (5 bases). Per germline, CDR1 MNHEY and CDR2 SVGEGT. The V gene lost 7 bases and the J gene lost 13 bases, with 26 bases spanning the gap. The CDR3 runs to 14 residues. The CDR3 is CASTPSTRGRRRYF. The CDR3 bases are TGTGCCAGCACACCTTCGACAAGGGGCCGACGCCGATACTTC.

The chain links TRBV12-3 or TRBV12-4 to TRBJ1-6; no reliable D call. The CDR3 runs to 11 residues. Trimming removed 1 base at V and 11 bases at J, with 3 bases between. The CDR3 spells CASSLGAPLHF. CDR3 DNA sequence: TGTGCCAGCAGTTTAGGTGCACCCCTCCACTTT.

Regarding this clonotype: Being one base from a much bigger clone, this may be a read error. V is TRBV7-3 and J is TRBJ1-1, with D possibly TRBD1 on 5 matching bases. The CDR3 runs 14 residues. Germline V gene data show CDR1 as SGHTA and CDR2 as FQGTGA. The CDR3 sequence is CASSPQGVDTEDFF. CDR3 sequence (DNA): TGTGCCAGCAGCCCGCAGGGCGTAGACACTGAAGATTTCTTT.

The chain has TRBV7-9 and TRBJ1-2; D gene unclear. This CDR3 comprises 15 residues. V was trimmed by 5 bases and J by 7 bases, leaving 20 bases between them. Germline V gene lookup returns CDR1 SEHNR and CDR2 FQNEAQ (reference sequence). CDR3 nucleotides: TGTGCCAGCAGCAATCGGGTTCTTAAACCTTTTGGCTACACCTTC. Protein: CASSNRVLKPFGYTF.

This clonotype was seen a few times. CDR3 amino acids: CASGSGQYNSPLHF. CDR3 nucleotides: TGTGCCAGCGGTTCCGGACAGTATAATTCACCCCTCCACTTT. The V call is TRBV5-8, the J call TRBJ1-6; tentative D call: TRBD1 (6 bases). Between the trimmed V and J ends, which lost 7 bases and 4 bases, there was a span of 12 bases. In germline, CDR1 is SGHTS, CDR2 YDEGEE. CDR3 length: 14 amino acids. Full variable domain (missing parts from reference TRBV5-8 and TRBJ1-6): EAGVTQSPTHLIKTRGQQATLRCSPISGHTSVYWYQQALGLGLQFLLWYDEGEERNRGNFPPRFSGRQFPNYSSELNVNALELEDSALYLCASGSGQYNSPLHFGNGTRLTVT.

V and J are TRBV10-3 and TRBJ2-2; no reliable D call. In germline, CDR1 is ENHRY, CDR2 SYGVKD. V gave up 2 bases and J gave up 7 bases, with 2 bases separating them. This CDR3 contains 11 residues. CDR3 protein: CAISEHGELFF. The CDR3 DNA reads TGTGCCATCAGTGAGCACGGGGAGCTGTTTTTT.

The gene calls are TRBV4-1 and TRBJ1-2; no clear D. Germline loops: CDR1 MGHRA, CDR2 YSYEKL. V was trimmed by 4 bases and J by 8 bases, leaving 17 bases between them. The CDR3 is made up of 14 amino acids. Written as DNA, the CDR3 is TGCGCCAGCAGCCGATTGTCCGAAACTCGGGGCTACACCTTC. Its translation: CASSRLSETRGYTF.

The sample holds many counts of this clonotype. The V call is TRBV10-3, the J call TRBJ2-7; TRBD1 aligns across 7 bases. The V segment lost 6 bases and the J segment 4 bases; nucleotides outside the gene matches: 9. The CDR3 is 14 residues long. The V gene's germline CDR1 is ENHRY and CDR2 SYGVKD. The CDR3 here is CAISARQGQYEQYF. The CDR3 DNA sequence: TGTGCCATCAGCGCAAGACAGGGCCAGTACGAGCAGTACTTC.

This clonotype was counted many times. The chain is built from TRBV10-3 and TRBJ2-5; TRBD1 is a possible D gene (6 bases). Germline-derived CDR1 and CDR2 are ENHRY and SYGVKD. Trimming shortened V by 3 bases and J by 5 bases, and 16 bases separated the two germline ends. The CDR3 covers 15 residues. Here the CDR3 DNA reads TGTGCCATCAGTGACCCCACAGGGTACGGGGAGACCCAGTACTTC. This translates into CAISDPTGYGETQYF.

This clonotype was recorded many times. The chain combines TRBV10-3 with TRBJ1-1; perhaps TRBD1 as D (6 bases). The CDR3 extends over 15 amino acids. Deletions cut 3 bases from V and 0 bases from J, with 11 bases between. The germline gives CDR1 ENHRY, CDR2 SYGVKD. The CDR3 region has the DNA TGTGCCATCAGTGACAGAGAGGGGGTGAACACTGAAGCTTTCTTT. Amino acid sequence: CAISDREGVNTEAFF.